One sample yielded the 31 T cell receptor beta chains listed below, sequenced in a study of cytomegalovirus exposure and HLA in healthy donors. The PCR employed 60 Vbeta primers together with 13 Jbeta primers. Clones were sequenced by immunoSEQ multiplex PCR, and TCRdb holds only the in-frame ones, with some missing. The sample has more than 120,000 clones; under 90% are singletons. Specimen: PBMCs. The receptors stem from a male donor in good health and CMV-seronegative.

The chain employs TRBV9 and TRBJ2-5; weak D call: TRBD2 (6 bases). The CDR3 consists of 15 residues. Germline values: CDR1 SGDLS, CDR2 YYNGEE. Trimming stripped 3 bases from V and 5 bases from J, with 17 bases between. DNA for the CDR3: TGTGCCAGCAGCGCCACAAGCGGGTGGGAGGAGACCCAGTACTTC. It translates to CASSATSGWEETQYF.

The chain couples TRBV4-3 to TRBJ1-3; TRBD1 is a possible D gene (5 bases). Germline loops: CDR1 LGHNA, CDR2 YSLEER. CDR3 length: 16 residues. The ends were cut back, 0 bases at V and 2 bases at J, with 11 bases in the middle. The CDR3 loop is CASSQESEGTGNTIYF. The CDR3 bases are TGCGCCAGCAGCCAAGAGTCGGAGGGGACTGGAAACACCATATATTTT.

The chain is built from TRBV6-6 and TRBJ2-7, with TRBD1 identical over 7 bases. The CDR3 consists of 15 residues. Germline V gene data show CDR1 as MNHNY and CDR2 as SVGAGI (reference sequence). V shed 5 bases and J 2 bases; nucleotides not matched to a gene: 9. For the CDR3, the DNA is TGTGCCAGCAGTACTTGGACAGGTCAGACCTACGAGCAGTACTTC. Its translation: CASSTWTGQTYEQYF.

V gene TRBV4-1 combines with J gene TRBJ2-5; TRBD2 matches 11 bases. CDR3 length: 18 amino acids. The ends lost 0 bases at V and 5 bases at J; junction bases unmatched: 11. Germline V CDR1 and CDR2: MGHRA, YSYEKL. CDR3 region: CASSQDEIAGGRGETQYF. The CDR3 DNA reads TGCGCCAGCAGCCAAGATGAGATAGCGGGAGGGCGGGGGGAGACCCAGTACTTC.

This chain links TRBV7-8 with TRBJ2-1; 14 bases agree with TRBD2. Per the germline V gene, CDR1 is SGHVS and CDR2 is FQNEAQ. The CDR3 covers 17 residues. After removal of 4 bases from V and 8 bases from J, the junction contained 10 bases not matched to a gene. This CDR3 reads CASSSRRGLAGVYEQFF. The CDR3 coding sequence is TGTGCCAGCAGCTCCCGGCGGGGACTAGCGGGAGTCTATGAGCAGTTCTTC.

CDR3 region: CASSPSAGAGGEQFF. The CDR3 DNA reads as TGTGCCAGCAGCCCCTCGGCGGGAGCGGGGGGTGAGCAGTTCTTC. The chain has TRBV7-3 and TRBJ2-1; TRBD2 agrees at 9 bases. The germline V gene encodes CDR1 SGHTA and CDR2 FQGTGA. The CDR3 consists of 15 residues. With 5 bases clipped from V and 9 bases from J, the junction kept 11 bases outside the gene matches.

The J gene is TRBJ1-2, the V gene TRBV27; no reliable D call. The CDR3 loop spans 15 amino acids. CDR1 MNHEY and CDR2 SMNVEV come from the germline V gene (reference sequence). The ends were cut back, 0 bases at V and 4 bases at J, with 12 bases in the middle. CDR3 bases: TGTGCCAGCAGTTTATCCCCGCGATATCTCTATGGCTACACCTTC. It translates to CASSLSPRYLYGYTF.

The V gene is TRBV9, the J gene TRBJ2-2, with D perhaps TRBD2 (5 bases). CDR3 length: 17 residues. Trimming removed 3 bases at V and 4 bases at J, with 19 bases between. Germline loops: CDR1 SGDLS, CDR2 YYNGEE. CDR3 residues: CASSGISVTIGTGELFF. In DNA, the CDR3 is TGTGCCAGCAGCGGGATTAGCGTAACGATTGGCACCGGGGAGCTGTTTTTT.

The chain has TRBV7-9 and TRBJ2-1; TRBD2 agrees at 12 bases. The V gene's germline CDR1 is SEHNR and CDR2 FQNEAQ (reference sequence). V was clipped by 6 bases and J by 8 bases; unmatched bases: 5. CDR3 length: 14 residues. In nucleotides, the CDR3 is TGTGCCAGCAGGAGGACTAGCGGGATGGATGAGCAGTTCTTC. Its protein product is CASRRTSGMDEQFF. Looking up the rest from reference TRBV7-9 and TRBJ2-1 gives the full variable domain: DTGVSQNPRHKITKRGQNVTFRCDPISEHNRLYWYRQTLGQGPEFLTYFQNEAQLEKSRLLSDRFSAERPKGSFSTLEIQRTEQGDSAMYLCASRRTSGMDEQFFGPGTRLTVL.

This clone came up a few times. The chain is built from TRBV7-2 and TRBJ2-1; 10 nucleotides line up with TRBD2. This CDR3 spans 14 amino acids. From germline, CDR1 is SGHTA and CDR2 FQGNSA. V shed 5 bases, J shed 9 bases, and the junction held 7 bases outside the gene matches. The CDR3 reads CASSEGLAFFEQFF. CDR3 nucleotide sequence: TGTGCCAGCAGCGAGGGACTAGCGTTCTTTGAGCAGTTCTTC. The complete variable domain, with remaining parts taken from reference TRBV7-2 and TRBJ2-1, reads GAGVSQSPSNKVTEKGKDVELRCDPISGHTALYWYRQSLGQGLEFLIYFQGNSAPDKSGLPSDRFSAERTGGSVSTLTIQRTQQEDSAVYLCASSEGLAFFEQFFGPGTRLTVL.

The chain joins TRBV5-1 to TRBJ2-7; TRBD1 is a possible D gene (5 bases). CDR1 SGHRS and CDR2 YFSETQ come from the germline V gene. The ends were cut back, 7 bases at V and 3 bases at J, with 8 bases in the middle. The CDR3 runs 11 residues. CDR3 in DNA: TGCGCCAGCTTTCAGGGCTACGAGCAGTACTTC. It encodes CASFQGYEQYF.

This clone was counted once. The V and J genes are TRBV7-6 and TRBJ2-3, with TRBD1 identical over 11 bases. This CDR3 has 14 residues. V lost 7 bases, J lost 3 bases, and 3 bases stayed unmatched. Germline lookup yields CDR1 SGHVS and CDR2 FNYEAQ. CDR3 sequence (DNA): TGTGCCAGCAAACGGGACAGGGGGACAGATACGCAGTATTTT. It yields the protein CASKRDRGTDTQYF.

This clone has only a few counts. This chain joins TRBV30 and TRBJ1-1; D perhaps matches TRBD1 (6 bases). The CDR3 extends over 13 amino acids. Germline CDR1 is GTSNPN and CDR2 is SVGIG (reference sequence). Trimming removed 3 bases from V and 4 bases from J, with 12 bases in between. CDR3 in DNA: TGTGCCTGGAGCCCGGGGGGGGCCACTGAAGCTTTCTTT. Translating it yields CAWSPGGATEAFF.

The rearrangement uses TRBV7-6 and TRBJ2-7; D might be TRBD2 (6 bases). V was clipped by 5 bases and J by 0 bases, with 14 bases between them. The germline V gene has CDR1 SGHVS and CDR2 FNYEAQ. This CDR3 has 15 amino acids. CDR3 DNA sequence: TGTGCCAGCAGCCCCGGTTGGGGAGGCTCCTACGAGCAGTACTTC. Protein sequence: CASSPGWGGSYEQYF. The full variable domain, its missing parts supplied by reference TRBV7-6 and TRBJ2-7, is GAGVSQSPRYKVTKRGQDVALRCDPISGHVSLYWYRQALGQGPEFLTYFNYEAQQDKSGLPNDRFSAERPEGSISTLTIQRTEQRDSAMYRCASSPGWGGSYEQYFGPGTRLTVT.

The V gene is TRBV14, the J gene TRBJ1-1; D ambiguous. Trimming shortened V by 4 bases and J by 5 bases, and 11 bases separated the two germline ends. Germline CDR1 and CDR2: SGHDN and FVKESK. This CDR3 has 13 amino acids. CDR3 nucleotides: TGTGCCAGCAGCCCTAGTAGGTGGACTGAAGCTTTCTTT. This sequence encodes CASSPSRWTEAFF.

The V call is TRBV30, the J call TRBJ2-2; D is unclear. V dropped 7 bases and J dropped 8 bases, with 14 bases sitting between them. This CDR3 region has 12 residues. The germline V gene has CDR1 GTSNPN and CDR2 SVGIG (reference sequence). The CDR3 DNA reads as TGTGCCTCCTTAGGAGCGTTGGGGGAGCTGTTTTTT. Translating gives CASLGALGELFF.

The J gene is TRBJ1-1, the V gene TRBV7-8; TRBD1 aligns across 8 bases. The CDR3 length is 14 residues. From germline, CDR1 is SGHVS and CDR2 FQNEAQ. After removal of 4 bases from V and 7 bases from J, the junction contained 8 bases not matched to a gene. The CDR3 is CASSYLTGVVEAFF. CDR3 nucleotide sequence: TGTGCCAGCAGCTACCTGACAGGGGTTGTTGAAGCTTTCTTT.

J is TRBJ2-1 and V is TRBV9, with 10 bases aligning to TRBD2. V lost 0 bases, J lost 0 bases, and 6 bases stayed unmatched. The germline CDR1 and CDR2 sequences are SGDLS and YYNGEE. This CDR3 comprises 18 residues. As DNA, the CDR3 is TGTGCCAGCAGCGTAGGCCTAGCGGGAGATAGCTCCTACAATGAGCAGTTCTTC. Protein: CASSVGLAGDSSYNEQFF.

This clone was picked up one time. For the CDR3, the DNA is TGTGCCAGCAGGTTCCGGGGGGCGACCTATGGCTACACCTTC. Its protein is CASRFRGATYGYTF. The chain combines TRBV5-4 with TRBJ1-2; a weak D match, TRBD1 (6 bases). V was shortened by 5 bases and J by 4 bases, with 15 bases between the two germline ends. Germline values: CDR1 SGHNT, CDR2 YYREEE (reference sequence). The CDR3 has 14 residues.

V and J are TRBV20-1 and TRBJ2-7; D is uncertain. Germline loops: CDR1 DFQATT, CDR2 SNEGSKA (reference sequence). The CDR3 is 11 amino acids. V was shortened by 4 bases and J by 3 bases, with 7 bases between the two germline ends. CDR3 in DNA: TGCAGTGCTAATGAGTACTACGAGCAGTACTTC. Its protein is CSANEYYEQYF.

The CDR3 reads CASSPLSTDTQYF. DNA for the CDR3: TGTGCCAGCTCACCACTCAGTACAGATACGCAGTATTTT. The gene calls are TRBV18 and TRBJ2-3; D not resolved. The CDR3 extends over 13 amino acids. With 1 base removed from V and 3 bases from J, the gap between germline ends came to 5 bases. Germline lookup yields CDR1 KGHSH and CDR2 LQKENI.

The rearrangement links TRBV6-5 to TRBJ1-1; a weak D match, TRBD1 (6 bases). CDR3 size: 16 residues. The V gene's germline CDR1 is MNHEY and CDR2 SVGAGI. V gave up 0 bases and J gave up 4 bases, with 15 bases separating them. CDR3 region: CASSYSAGEMSTEAFF. Written as DNA, the CDR3 is TGTGCCAGCAGTTACTCGGCAGGGGAAATGAGCACTGAAGCTTTCTTT.

The chain links TRBV5-6 to TRBJ1-5, with TRBD1 as a possible D gene (6 bases). The V end lost 2 bases, the J end lost 6 bases, and 9 bases lay between the germline ends. CDR3 length: 13 residues. Germline V gene data show CDR1 as SGHDT and CDR2 as YYEEEE. The CDR3 DNA reads as TGTGCCAGCAGCTTACAGGGCGGTCAGCCCCAGCATTTT. It yields the protein CASSLQGGQPQHF.

Only one count was recorded for this clone. The chain employs TRBV6-5 and TRBJ2-1; tentative D call: TRBD2 (6 bases). The ends were cut back, 4 bases at V and 2 bases at J, with 12 bases in the middle. CDR3 length equals 15 residues. From germline, CDR1 is MNHEY and CDR2 SVGAGI. The CDR3 DNA is TGTGCCAGCAGTTTATCGGGGGACGCCTACAATGAGCAGTTCTTC. Translation: CASSLSGDAYNEQFF.

V gene TRBV5-3 combines with J gene TRBJ1-1, with TRBD1 as a possible D gene (6 bases). TRBV5-3 is an open reading frame, and its role is uncertain. Trimming took off 8 bases at V and 6 bases at J, with 20 bases between the two ends. The CDR3 has 14 amino acids. The CDR3 nucleotides read TGTGCCAGCCTACACAGGGAAAGCGAGGCTGAAGCTTTCTTT. Protein: CASLHRESEAEAFF.

This clone came up once. V and J are TRBV14 and TRBJ2-1, with TRBD2 identical over 7 bases. The CDR3 is 16 amino acids. Trimming at V came to 4 bases and at J to 8 bases, leaving 14 bases not matched to a gene. Per the germline V gene, CDR1 is SGHDN and CDR2 is FVKESK. Written as DNA, the CDR3 is TGTGCCAGCAGCCGTCTTCTAGCGGCTGGTCGGGATGAGCAGTTCTTC. This encodes CASSRLLAAGRDEQFF. Variable domain in full (rest from reference TRBV14 and TRBJ2-1): EAGVTQFPSHSVIEKGQTVTLRCDPISGHDNLYWYRRVMGKEIKFLLHFVKESKQDESGMPNNRFLAERTGGTYSTLKVQPAELEDSGVYFCASSRLLAAGRDEQFFGPGTRLTVL.

The chain joins TRBV7-2 to TRBJ1-1; no clear D. This CDR3 is 14 amino acids long. With 1 base removed from V and 1 base from J, the gap between germline ends came to 7 bases. CDR1 is SGHTA, CDR2 FQGNSA, per germline. CDR3 coding DNA: TGTGCCAGCAGCTTAGTACGAGGGAACACTGAAGCTTTCTTT. It specifies CASSLVRGNTEAFF.

In DNA form, the CDR3 reads TGTGCCAGCAGCTCTGACTACACCGGGGAGCTGTTTTTT. It yields the protein CASSSDYTGELFF. The V and J genes are TRBV5-8 and TRBJ2-2; D is unclear. CDR1 and CDR2 (germline): SGHTS, YDEGEE. The CDR3 totals 13 residues. Trimming cost V 3 bases and J 3 bases, with 6 bases left between them.

V usage is TRBV5-1 and J usage is TRBJ2-7; 7 positions match TRBD1. The CDR3 extends over 13 amino acids. V trimming: 4 bases; J trimming: 9 bases; junction bases outside the gene matches: 10. Germline CDR1 SGHRS, CDR2 YFSETQ. The CDR3 sequence: CASSTGTEYPQYF. CDR3 nucleotide sequence: TGCGCCAGCAGCACCGGGACAGAATACCCGCAGTACTTC.

The rearrangement links TRBV5-8 to TRBJ1-4; the D gene is possibly TRBD1 (5 bases). V was cut by 6 bases and J by 12 bases, with 12 bases left in between. The CDR3 has 11 amino acids. The germline gives CDR1 SGHTS, CDR2 YDEGEE. This chain's CDR3 is CASTHPGELFF. CDR3 DNA: TGTGCCAGCACTCACCCGGGGGAACTGTTTTTT.

V and J are TRBV9 and TRBJ2-7; TRBD2 is a possible D gene (7 bases). Deletions cut 4 bases from V and 4 bases from J, with 12 bases between. The CDR3 has 13 amino acids. Germline values: CDR1 SGDLS, CDR2 YYNGEE. For the CDR3, the DNA is TGTGCCAGCAGCTCGAGGGGGGGTTACGAGCAGTACTTC. It specifies CASSSRGGYEQYF.